Listed here are 13 T cell receptor beta chains from one sample, sequenced in a study of CD8 T cells in Susac syndrome (dated by TCRdb to about 2019). The library was made by the immunoSEQ multiplex PCR assay. RNA was extracted using the RNeasy kit, and about 0.5 to 1 ug of the RNA was reverse transcribed with random hexamers. Using fastp trimming at Q25 and MiXCR clonotype assembly, TCRdb reanalyzed the public sequencing data and kept in-frame beta chains. Rows are combined by CDR3 protein, so each entry shows the most common genes and DNA. The sample table records around 270,000 distinct CDR3 sequences; 89% of these occur just once. The ten most abundant clones make up less than 0.2% of the sample. Source material: CD8+ T cells from PBMCs. The receptors stem from a human donor with multiple sclerosis.

This rearrangement joins TRBV27 to TRBJ2-7, with D perhaps being TRBD1 or TRBD2 (6 bases each). The CDR3 totals 18 residues. Germline V gene sequence: CDR1 MNHEY, CDR2 SMNVEV (reference sequence). Deletions cut 7 bases from V and 6 bases from J, with 31 bases between. The CDR3, as DNA: TGTGCCAGCACCTCAACGGGACACCTCGGAGTTGGGGGGTCCGAGCAGTACTTC. Translating it yields CASTSTGHLGVGGSEQYF.

The V call is TRBV10-1, the J call TRBJ2-1; D may be TRBD1 (6 bases). Germline V gives CDR1 WNHNN, CDR2 SYGVQD (reference sequence). This CDR3 is 15 amino acids long. Trimming took 4 bases from V and 3 from J, leaving 13 bases between them. CDR3 region: CASSGGLPYYNEQFF. The CDR3 nucleotides are TGCGCCAGCAGTGGGGGGCTCCCTTACTACAATGAGCAGTTCTTC.

The chain employs TRBV9 and TRBJ2-1; D perhaps matches TRBD2 (5 bases). The V gene's germline CDR1 is SGDLS and CDR2 YYNGEE. V shed 3 bases and J shed 1 base, with 14 bases lying between them. The CDR3 consists of 16 residues. CDR3 sequence (DNA): TGTGCCAGCAGCGAGACTACCGGAAGGTCCTACAATGAGCAGTTCTTC. It encodes CASSETTGRSYNEQFF.

A single count supports this clonotype. The chain combines TRBV5-6 with TRBJ2-1; D unclear. Between the trimmed V and J ends, which lost 2 bases and 4 bases, there was a span of 10 bases. Germline V gene lookup returns CDR1 SGHDT and CDR2 YYEEEE. The CDR3 sequence is 14 residues long. CDR3 DNA sequence: TGTGCCAGCAGCTTTACTCGGCCTTACAATGAGCAGTTCTTC. It translates to CASSFTRPYNEQFF.

The V gene is TRBV12-3 or TRBV12-4, the J gene TRBJ1-5, with 8 bases identical to TRBD1. This CDR3 spans 13 amino acids. V shed 5 bases, J shed 4 bases, and the junction held 1 base outside the gene matches. CDR3 protein: CASSRQGNQPQHF. DNA of the CDR3: TGTGCCAGCAGTCGACAGGGGAATCAGCCCCAGCATTTT.

This clonotype has only one observation. CDR3 nucleotides: TGTGCCAGCAGCACCCAAACGACAGGGCTCTACACAGATACGCAGTATTTT. Translated: CASSTQTTGLYTDTQYF. This chain uses TRBV21-1 with TRBJ2-3; the D call in the table, TRBD1, was not verified against the DNA. TRBV21-1 is designated a pseudogene. The CDR3 sequence is 17 residues long.

V is TRBV4-2 and J is TRBJ2-7; 8 bases fit TRBD2. Germline assignment: CDR1 LGHNA and CDR2 YNFKEQ. This CDR3 comprises 16 residues. Unmatched junction bases numbered 9, after V lost 0 bases and J lost 5 bases. This CDR3 reads CASSQERGAPRNEQYF. The CDR3 DNA reads TGTGCCAGCAGCCAAGAGCGGGGGGCGCCCCGGAACGAGCAGTACTTC.

The genes are TRBV6-2 or TRBV6-3 and TRBJ2-1; D uncertain. The CDR3 runs to 13 residues. Germline loops: CDR1 MNHEY, CDR2 SVGEGT. Deletions cut 0 bases from V and 5 bases from J, with 5 bases between. The CDR3 DNA sequence: TGTGCCAGCAGTTACTCGGAAAACAATGAGCAGTTCTTC. This codes for CASSYSENNEQFF.

The genes are TRBV20-1 and TRBJ2-1; the match to TRBD1 covers 9 bases. The length of the CDR3 is 15 residues. Germline-derived CDR1 and CDR2 are DFQATT and SNEGSKA (reference sequence). The V and J ends lost 5 bases and 7 bases, in that order; junction bases with no gene match: 12. CDR3: CSARRQGVPINEQFF. The CDR3 DNA reads TGCAGTGCTCGTAGACAGGGGGTTCCCATAAATGAGCAGTTCTTC.

The chain carries TRBV7-8 and TRBJ1-3; D is unclear. Deletions cut 5 bases from V and 4 bases from J, with 9 bases between. This CDR3 contains 13 residues. Germline V gene sequence: CDR1 SGHVS, CDR2 FQNEAQ. The CDR3 DNA sequence: TGTGCCAGCAGCCATGCGGAGGGAAACACCATATATTTT. Its translation: CASSHAEGNTIYF.

This chain uses TRBV29-1 with TRBJ2-6; D may be TRBD2 (5 bases). CDR1 SQVTM and CDR2 ANQGSEA come from the germline V gene. This CDR3 region has 16 residues. With 0 bases removed from V and 4 bases from J, the gap between germline ends came to 13 bases. As DNA, the CDR3 is TGCAGCGTTGAAGATCGGGGTCCTGGAGGGGCCAACGTCCTGACTTTC. It codes for CSVEDRGPGGANVLTF.

The chain joins TRBV6-2 or TRBV6-3 to TRBJ2-1; 7 positions match TRBD2. CDR1 and CDR2 from the germline V gene are MNHEY and SVGEGT. V shed 9 bases and J 8 bases; nucleotides not matched to a gene: 10. The CDR3 totals 13 residues. CDR3 sequence: CASGMAGADEQFF. The CDR3 coding sequence is TGTGCCAGTGGGATGGCGGGAGCCGATGAGCAGTTCTTC.

In DNA, the CDR3 is TGTGCCAGCGAACCGGGACAGGCCACAGATACGCAGTATTTT. This translates into CASEPGQATDTQYF. The V call is TRBV6-1, the J call TRBJ2-3; 8 bases fit TRBD1. Germline V lookup: CDR1 MNHNS, CDR2 SASEGT. J lost 2 bases, V lost 8 bases, and 6 bases had no gene match. The CDR3 runs 14 residues.